Shown below are 15 T cell receptor beta chains from a single sample sequenced in a study of T cells in Graves' hyperthyroidism and ophthalmopathy. The investigators amplified TCR beta CDR3 regions from RNA transcripts. HTBI primers were employed in a first-round RT-PCR of the TCR CDR3. TCRdb analysed the multiplex PCR reads with MiXCR anew, one entry per CDR3 protein. This table has about 360,000 distinct CDR3 sequences, about 15% appearing once. Material: blood. These receptors were collected from a woman younger than 35 with Graves' hyperthyroidism that later progressed to Graves' ophthalmopathy.

This clonotype was observed at least ten times. The rearrangement joins TRBV3-1 to TRBJ2-1; 9 nucleotides agree with TRBD2. The CDR3 contains 16 residues. Germline V CDR1 and CDR2: LGHDT, YNNKEL (reference sequence). V lost 0 bases and J lost 7; bases outside the gene matches: 7. CDR3 loop: CASSQDLASGKNEQFF. In DNA form, the CDR3 reads TGTGCCAGCAGCCAAGATTTGGCTAGCGGGAAAAATGAGCAGTTCTTC.

This clonotype came up many times. The chain joins TRBV5-1 to TRBJ1-1; 7 bases line up with TRBD1. The CDR3 runs 13 residues. Germline CDR1 reads SGHRS; CDR2 reads YFSETQ. V was pared by 8 bases and J by 6 bases, with 10 bases of the junction left unmatched. The CDR3 spells CASSKQGFAEAFF. The DNA of the CDR3 is TGCGCCAGTTCAAAACAGGGGTTCGCTGAAGCTTTCTTT.

V gene TRBV9 combines with J gene TRBJ2-5; TRBD2 is a possible D gene (7 bases). The CDR3 totals 15 residues. From germline, CDR1 is SGDLS and CDR2 YYNGEE. V lost 6 bases and J lost 5, with 20 bases in between. CDR3 in DNA: TGTGCCAGCACCAAGGCGGAGGGGAGGGGGGAGACCCAGTACTTC. Protein sequence: CASTKAEGRGETQYF.

This clonotype came up many times. This chain links TRBV7-9 with TRBJ2-7; 13 positions agree with TRBD2. With 5 bases clipped from V and 1 base from J, the junction kept 8 bases outside the gene matches. The CDR3 has 17 amino acids. CDR1 is SEHNR, CDR2 FQNEAQ, per germline (reference sequence). CDR3 sequence (DNA): TGTGCCAGCAGCCTTGGGGGACTAGCGGGGATATCCTACGAGCAGTACTTC. This encodes CASSLGGLAGISYEQYF.

This clonotype occurred many times. The chain employs TRBV20-1 and TRBJ2-5, with 8 positions matching TRBD2. V lost 3 bases, J lost 1 base, and 10 bases stayed unmatched. This CDR3 has 16 residues. Germline V gene lookup returns CDR1 DFQATT and CDR2 SNEGSKA (reference sequence). The CDR3 loop reads CSASPRLAGFQETQYF. CDR3 DNA sequence: TGCAGTGCTAGTCCACGGCTAGCGGGTTTCCAAGAGACCCAGTACTTC.

V is TRBV20-1 and J is TRBJ2-3; 8 positions agree with TRBD2. This CDR3 spans 15 amino acids. After removal of 1 base from V and 1 base from J, the junction contained 4 bases not matched to a gene. CDR1 is DFQATT, CDR2 SNEGSKA, per germline (reference sequence). The CDR3, as DNA: TGCAGTGCTAGAGGTTGGCGGGAGGGCACAGATACGCAGTATTTT. Amino acid sequence: CSARGWREGTDTQYF.

This clonotype was counted at least ten times. This chain connects TRBV28 to TRBJ2-6; D is possibly TRBD2 (5 bases). The CDR3 totals 15 residues. Per the germline V gene, CDR1 is MDHEN and CDR2 is SYDVKM. Trimming pared 3 bases from V and 2 bases from J, leaving 8 bases between. The CDR3 DNA reads TGTGCCAGCAGTTTTGCCGGGGCTGGGGCCAACGTCCTGACTTTC. Encoded protein: CASSFAGAGANVLTF.

This clonotype was seen a handful of times. The rearrangement uses TRBV2 and TRBJ1-4; a possible D gene is TRBD1 (6 bases). The V and J ends lost 10 bases and 8 bases respectively, with 14 bases between them. The CDR3 is 12 residues long. CDR1 is SNHLY and CDR2 is FYNNEI in the germline V gene. As DNA, the CDR3 is TGTGCCATATGGACAGTTACCGAAAAACTGTTTTTT. It specifies CAIWTVTEKLFF. Full variable domain (outside the CDR3, taken from reference TRBV2 and TRBJ1-4): EPEVTQTPSHQVTQMGQEVILRCVPISNHLYFYWYRQILGQKVEFLVSFYNNEISEKSEIFDDQFSVERPDGSNFTLKIRSTKLEDSAMYFCAIWTVTEKLFFGSGTQLSVL.

The rearrangement joins TRBV27 to TRBJ2-2; TRBD1 agrees at 7 bases. With V trimmed by 6 bases and J by 4 bases, 8 bases remained unmatched. In germline, CDR1 is MNHEY, CDR2 SMNVEV (reference sequence). This CDR3 contains 15 residues. CDR3 nucleotides: TGTGCCAGCAGACCTACCGGGACAGCCACCGGGGAGCTGTTTTTT. This encodes CASRPTGTATGELFF.

This clonotype was observed a handful of times. The V gene is TRBV6-1, the J gene TRBJ2-6, with D hard to call. Trimming stripped 3 bases from V and 3 bases from J, with 9 bases between. The CDR3 spans 15 residues. Germline CDR1 is MNHNS and CDR2 is SASEGT. DNA for the CDR3: TGTGCCAGCAGTGAGCGGAGAATTGGGGCCAACGTCCTGACTTTC. The encoded protein is CASSERRIGANVLTF.

This clonotype has at least ten counts. Germline is not matched at one junction end, which may reflect a read error. V gene TRBV7-2 combines with J gene TRBJ2-3, with TRBD2 matching over 10 bases. From germline, CDR1 is SGHTA and CDR2 FQGNSA. The CDR3 is 15 residues long. CDR3 in amino acids: CASSLAGASTDTQYF. The CDR3 DNA reads TGTGCCAGCAGCCTAGCGGGAGCGAGCACAGATACGCAGTATTTT.

CDR3 loop: CASSSPGQGVFYEQFF. For the CDR3, the DNA is TGTGCCAGCAGTTCCCCGGGACAGGGGGTGTTCTATGAGCAGTTCTTC. This chain connects TRBV12-3 or TRBV12-4 to TRBJ2-1; TRBD1 aligns across 11 bases. V lost 4 bases, J lost 8 bases, and 10 bases stayed unmatched. The CDR3 length is 16 residues.

The genes are TRBV20-1 and TRBJ2-4, with TRBD1 matching 8 bases. Germline trimming cut 5 bases from V and 5 bases from J; bases unmatched to any gene: 8. The CDR3 extends over 14 amino acids. Germline CDR1 reads DFQATT; CDR2 reads SNEGSKA (reference sequence). DNA of the CDR3: TGCAGTGCTCGAAACCAGGGGGCACAAAACATTCAGTACTTC. This translates into CSARNQGAQNIQYF.

This clonotype was detected a few times. The genes are TRBV6-5 and TRBJ2-3; no clear D. The CDR3 length is 15 residues. The V end lost 2 bases, the J end lost 0 bases, and 9 bases lay between the germline ends. Germline CDR1 MNHEY, CDR2 SVGAGI. The CDR3 bases are TGTGCCAGCAGTTACCAACCGAAGAGCACAGATACGCAGTATTTT. It encodes CASSYQPKSTDTQYF.

This clonotype was observed a handful of times. The chain has TRBV6-1 and TRBJ2-5; D remains ambiguous. The ends were cut back, 4 bases at V and 3 bases at J, with 9 bases in the middle. Germline values: CDR1 MNHNS, CDR2 SASEGT. The CDR3 has 13 residues. The CDR3, as DNA: TGTGCCAGCAGTGTCTCACTTAAAGAGACCCAGTACTTC. Translated, it gives CASSVSLKETQYF.